One and the same sample provided the 12 T cell receptor beta chains below, sequenced in a study of T cell responses to AZD1222 COVID-19 vaccine (dated by TCRdb to the early 2020s). Read against the paper, the sample's time point label means: baseline before first vaccination. The library was obtained by the immunoSEQ multiplex PCR assay. TCRdb took over this immuneACCESS table, retaining in-frame rearrangements with V and J assigned. Such tables are incomplete; in checked studies, under half of the missing clones stem from an unresolved V gene, and the remainder is unexplained. The sample table records approximately 150,000 clones; 94% of these occur just once. The ten largest clones capture around 1.3% of the sample. The source was peripheral blood, collected on day 0 of AZD1222 vaccination. Receptor source: an adult in good health.

The chain employs TRBV7-9 and TRBJ1-6, with 9 bases identical to TRBD1. The CDR3 extends over 16 amino acids. Unmatched junction bases numbered 10, after V lost 5 bases and J lost 8 bases. Germline CDR1 is SEHNR and CDR2 is FQNEAQ (reference sequence). CDR3 amino acids: CASSLAQGALDSPLHF. The CDR3 DNA is TGTGCCAGCAGCCTCGCACAGGGGGCGCTTGATTCACCCCTCCACTTT.

The chain couples TRBV19 to TRBJ1-1, with D perhaps TRBD1 (5 bases). Trimming cost V 4 bases and J 4 bases, with 7 bases left between them. The length of the CDR3 is 12 residues. Per germline, CDR1 LNHDA and CDR2 SQIVND (reference sequence). The CDR3 DNA sequence: TGTGCCAGTAGTACGGGGGTCACTGAAGCTTTCTTT. It encodes CASSTGVTEAFF.

This rearrangement joins TRBV27 to TRBJ1-2; a weak D match, TRBD1 (5 bases). Germline CDR1 reads MNHEY; CDR2 reads SMNVEV (reference sequence). V lost 5 bases and J 3 bases, leaving 10 bases between the germline ends. The CDR3 is 13 residues long. CDR3 loop: CASSPTGDYGYTF. The CDR3 DNA follows: TGTGCCAGCAGTCCCACGGGGGACTATGGCTACACCTTC.

This chain uses TRBV5-8 with TRBJ2-5, with a weak D call TRBD1 (6 bases). Trimming stripped 6 bases from V and 4 bases from J, with 13 bases between. The CDR3 extends over 13 amino acids. Germline lookup yields CDR1 SGHTS and CDR2 YDEGEE. In nucleotides, the CDR3 is TGTGCCAGCAACACAGGGAGAGGAGAGACCCAGTACTTC. Translating gives CASNTGRGETQYF. The entire variable domain, with the rest obtained from reference TRBV5-8 and TRBJ2-5, is as follows: EAGVTQSPTHLIKTRGQQATLRCSPISGHTSVYWYQQALGLGLQFLLWYDEGEERNRGNFPPRFSGRQFPNYSSELNVNALELEDSALYLCASNTGRGETQYFGPGTRLLVL.

On this clone itself: Other DNA sequences from this sample encode an identical CDR3 as well. The V and J genes are TRBV28 and TRBJ1-1, with D tentatively TRBD1 (5 bases). The CDR3 has 14 amino acids. Germline V gene data show CDR1 as MDHEN and CDR2 as SYDVKM. The V gene lost 3 bases and the J gene lost 4 bases, with 12 bases spanning the gap. CDR3: CASSFRGGGTEAFF. DNA of the CDR3: TGTGCCAGCAGTTTCCGAGGTGGGGGCACTGAAGCTTTCTTT.

This clone was observed a single time. The chain links TRBV10-3 to TRBJ1-2; 8 positions agree with TRBD1. CDR1 is ENHRY and CDR2 is SYGVKD in the germline V gene. The CDR3 consists of 16 residues. J lost 1 base, V lost 3 bases, and 7 bases had no gene match. The CDR3 reads CAISDPGTGDNYGYTF. DNA for the CDR3: TGTGCCATCAGTGACCCCGGGACAGGAGATAACTATGGCTACACCTTC.

This chain connects TRBV9 to TRBJ1-1, with D possibly matching TRBD1 (5 bases). Trimming took off 0 bases at V and 0 bases at J, with 9 bases between the two ends. The length of the CDR3 is 15 residues. Germline CDR1 and CDR2: SGDLS and YYNGEE. CDR3 residues: CASSVATGMNTEAFF. In nucleotides, the CDR3 is TGTGCCAGCAGCGTAGCTACAGGCATGAACACTGAAGCTTTCTTT. The variable domain in full, completed from reference TRBV9 and TRBJ1-1, reads DSGVTQTPKHLITATGQRVTLRCSPRSGDLSVYWYQQSLDQGLQFLIQYYNGEERAKGNILERFSAQQFPDLHSELNLSSLELGDSALYFCASSVATGMNTEAFFGQGTRLTVV.

The chain has TRBV6-2 or TRBV6-3 and TRBJ2-5; 7 nucleotides match TRBD1. Germline CDR1 reads MNHEY; CDR2 reads SVGEGT. With V trimmed by 4 bases and J by 3 bases, 5 bases remained unmatched. This CDR3 contains 14 residues. Written as DNA, the CDR3 is TGTGCCAGCAGTTCCGGGACAGAGGAAGAGACCCAGTACTTC. Amino acid sequence: CASSSGTEEETQYF.

The sample holds one count of this clone. The chain couples TRBV12-3 or TRBV12-4 to TRBJ2-1; D ambiguous. The CDR3 is made up of 13 amino acids. Trimming removed 6 bases from V and 9 bases from J, with 15 bases in between. The CDR3 here is CASRTRYFGEQFF. DNA of the CDR3: TGTGCCAGCAGGACTCGCTATTTTGGTGAGCAGTTCTTC.

The rearrangement joins TRBV15 to TRBJ2-3; tentative D call: TRBD2 (6 bases). The CDR3 runs 15 residues. Germline CDR1 is LNHNV and CDR2 is YYDKDF (reference sequence). V lost 1 base and J 1 base, leaving 9 bases between the germline ends. The CDR3 bases are TGTGCCACCAGCAGAGCGCGGAGGGGCACAGATACGCAGTATTTT. Translation: CATSRARRGTDTQYF.

This sequence joins TRBV30 and TRBJ1-2; TRBD1 agrees at 7 bases. The CDR3 loop spans 13 amino acids. The trim removed 3 bases at V and 4 bases at J, leaving 5 bases unmatched. Germline V gives CDR1 GTSNPN, CDR2 SVGIG (reference sequence). The CDR3 nucleotides read TGTGCCTGGAGGGGACAGTCAGCCTATGGCTACACCTTC. Protein sequence: CAWRGQSAYGYTF.

This chain uses TRBV7-9 with TRBJ2-2; the match to TRBD2 covers 7 bases. CDR1 is SEHNR, CDR2 FQNEAQ, per germline (reference sequence). With 5 bases clipped from V and 6 bases from J, the junction kept 12 bases outside the gene matches. The CDR3 is 16 amino acids. CDR3: CASSLQGGRIAGELFF. CDR3 in DNA: TGTGCCAGCAGCCTTCAGGGAGGGAGAATTGCCGGGGAGCTGTTTTTT.